This T cell receptor (beta chain) stems from a study of CD8+ T cells in alopecia areata. Study details: At a dose of 5 to 10 mg twice daily, oral tofacitinib was given to treated patients. Tofacitinib therapy lasting 6 to 18 months was followed by 6 months off drug. Whole-study findings and limits: Lesional scalp exceeded normal scalp in clonality, especially in alopecia totalis/universalis. Scalp clonality and expanded CD8+ clones among the top 100 fell significantly with tofacitinib.

V was pared by 4 bases and J by 6 bases, with 15 bases between. Germline lookup yields CDR1 SQVTM and CDR2 ANQGSEA. The CDR3 consists of 14 residues. cDNA prepared by RNA extraction and subsequent reverse transcription served as the template for sequencing. This table comes from immunoSEQ multiplex PCR, and its TCRdb copy is limited to in-frame clones, with some not included. Here the sample spans 150,000 to 200,000 clones, about 60% being singletons. Turning to this clone: The antigen is undetermined.

Treatment: oral pan-JAK inhibitor, 5-10 mg twice daily. The rearrangement links TRBV29-1 to TRBJ2-2; possibly TRBD1 or TRBD2 for D (6 bases each). The TCR was taken from a human donor with alopecia areata. The sequencing here drew on CD4+ T cells sorted from blood, taken at week 24, from a patient treated with tofacitinib. CDR3 nucleotides: TGCAGCGTTGTCGGGGGCGATGGGGCCGGGGAGCTGTTTTTT. Its translation is CSVVGGDGAGELFF.